This section outlines one T cell receptor (beta chain) sequence together with its context. No cognate antigen has been identified for it. Nothing much larger sits one base from this clone, and base qualities are not available. Trimming costs V 0 bases and J 12 bases, and their ends lie 12 bases apart. The CDR3 starts with the cysteine, ends with the phenylalanine, and has 13 residues. Only the CDR3 part of the read is kept: 39 bases, read in frame from the first base. Based on the germline V gene, the CDR1 and CDR2 sequences are SGHVS and FQNEAQ. These data originate in a study of blood T cell repertoires in COVID-19 (dated by TCRdb to 2019 to 2021). Some background on the complete study: The collaborator samples originated in the United States, Italy and Spain and spanned the acute and convalescent phases of COVID-19. The prospective study material was composed of cDNA or gDNA derived from T cells, B-cell-depleted T cells, or PBMCs. Deeply sampled blood TCRbeta repertoires from subjects exposed to, actively infected with, or recovered from COVID-19 were included in the dataset. The repertoires were released in a freely available public database meant as a resource for research on the immune response to SARS-CoV-2. Samples came from the ongoing ImmuneRACE study (first 160 participants) plus 1,254 subjects from 6 global collaborators. Sample metadata almost always included a de-identified subject ID, COVID-19 status, age in years and sex. HLA class I and class II types, where available, came from metadata supplied by the sample provider rather than from assay-based typing.

Whole blood was collected in K2EDTA tubes by collaborating institutions according to the institutions' own protocols. For TCRbeta analysis, collaborators shipped samples in one of three forms: frozen whole blood, isolated PBMCs, or DNA extracted from either of those sample types. TCRbeta CDR3 regions were amplified from genomic DNA using the immunoSEQ Assay, a bias-controlled multiplex PCR. Per the source publication's procedure: Nucleated cell counts per sample were estimated from amplification of reference gene primers within the assay. To quantify the absolute abundance of each unique TCRbeta CDR3 rearrangement, sequence reads were collapsed and filtered. For each sample, productive Simpson clonality was calculated by taking the square root of Simpson's diversity index across productive rearrangements. Entries here come from immuneACCESS through TCRdb and include only in-frame sequences with V and J called. Some clones fail to appear in such tables; in the studies checked, an unresolved V gene covers under half of the shortfall, and the cause of the remainder is unknown. V, J and clone size are taken as reported in that table, and D and trimming were inferred from the DNA itself. Recorded for this sample are more than 95,000 clones; roughly 80% of them occurred a single time. The ten largest clonotypes hold approximately 15% of the sample.

The paper's findings and limits, for the study overall: Clinical and demographic metadata were provided uncurated, with the amount varying by source and participant.

The chain employs TRBV7-8 and TRBJ2-1; no confident D gene assignment can be made. This receptor was taken from a woman older than 75 with acute or convalescent COVID-19. The specimen sequenced was peripheral blood. The DNA reads as follows: TGTGCCAGCAGCTTAGCGGAGAACCAGTGGCAGTTCTTC. Its translation reads: CASSLAENQWQFF.